The 25 T cell receptor beta chains listed next were all sequenced from one sample in a study of T cells in narcolepsy listed by TCRdb under 2018. Receptors were amplified or captured by the immunoSEQ multiplex PCR assay. In its TCRdb copy, this immuneACCESS table keeps in-frame sequences only and misses some clones. Where compared with another copy, unresolved V genes explain less than half of these, and the others have no known cause. The sample data list 13,000 or so clones, and 85% to 90% of these were observed just once. The ten largest clones add up to 1.7% of the sample. Sequenced: CD45RA- memory CD4+ T cells from PBMCs. The cell subset or site label corresponds to: memory T cells sorted ex vivo from peripheral blood. Receptors originate from a human donor with narcolepsy.

The chain couples TRBV18 to TRBJ2-5; D not certain. Germline V gives CDR1 KGHSH, CDR2 LQKENI. The V end lost 1 base, the J end lost 5 bases, and 14 bases lay between the germline ends. This CDR3 is built from 15 residues. The CDR3 region is CASSPLNSLMETQYF. CDR3 nucleotides: TGTGCCAGCTCACCACTAAACAGCCTTATGGAGACCCAGTACTTC.

The V gene is TRBV14, the J gene TRBJ2-1; 11 bases are shared with TRBD2. The CDR3 runs 15 residues. J was trimmed by 6 bases and V by 4 bases; bases with no gene match: 5. Germline V CDR1 and CDR2: SGHDN, FVKESK. The CDR3 sequence is CASSLAGGSGNEQFF. CDR3 nucleotide sequence: TGTGCCAGCAGCCTAGCGGGAGGGTCGGGCAATGAGCAGTTCTTC.

The chain uses TRBV6-4 and TRBJ1-1; D might be TRBD1 (6 bases). This CDR3 region has 13 residues. The germline CDR1 and CDR2 sequences are MRHNA and SNTAGT. V was cut by 5 bases and J by 2 bases, with 9 bases left in between. Here the CDR3 reads CASSRTDNTEAFF. In nucleotides, the CDR3 is TGTGCCAGCAGTCGGACAGACAACACTGAAGCTTTCTTT.

The V call is TRBV19, the J call TRBJ2-7, with TRBD2 matching over 10 bases. V lost 1 base and J lost 3; bases outside the gene matches: 3. The CDR3 consists of 15 residues. Germline V gives CDR1 LNHDA, CDR2 SQIVND (reference sequence). This CDR3 is CASSIGLAGFYEQYF. In DNA, the CDR3 is TGTGCCAGTAGTATAGGACTAGCGGGCTTCTACGAGCAGTACTTC.

V and J are TRBV11-2 and TRBJ2-2; tentatively, D is TRBD2 (7 bases). The ends were cut back, 5 bases at V and 3 bases at J, with 13 bases in the middle. This CDR3 is built from 15 residues. The germline gives CDR1 SGHAT, CDR2 FQNNGV. CDR3 in amino acids: CASSRGAGDTGELFF. The CDR3 coding sequence is TGTGCCAGCAGCCGGGGGGCGGGTGACACCGGGGAGCTGTTTTTT.

The table lists this clone with a count of one. The V call is TRBV30, the J call TRBJ1-4; 8 bases align to TRBD1. The CDR3 loop spans 13 amino acids. Per the germline V gene, CDR1 is GTSNPN and CDR2 is SVGIG (reference sequence). J was trimmed by 5 bases and V by 5 bases; bases with no gene match: 4. The CDR3 region has the DNA TGTGCCTGGGGAAGACAGGGGAATGAAAAACTGTTTTTT. It is translated as CAWGRQGNEKLFF.

This clone was detected only a few times. The chain is built from TRBV6-4 and TRBJ2-5, with 9 bases identical to TRBD1. The J segment lost 2 bases and the V segment lost 7 bases, leaving 11 bases of the junction unmatched. Germline V gene lookup returns CDR1 MRHNA and CDR2 SNTAGT. This CDR3 contains 16 residues. The CDR3 sequence: CASTAQDRGRQETQYF. The CDR3 DNA is TGTGCCAGCACCGCGCAGGACAGGGGTCGTCAAGAGACCCAGTACTTC.

As concerns this clone: At one end the junction does not follow the germline gene, possibly because of a read error. CDR3 protein: CVSSSGIAGGTYEQYF. CDR3 DNA sequence: TGTGTCAGCAGCTCTGGTATAGCGGGAGGCACCTACGAGCAGTACTTC. The chain links TRBV7-6 to TRBJ2-7, with TRBD2 matching over 10 bases. Germline CDR1 is SGHVS and CDR2 is FNYEAQ. This CDR3 spans 16 amino acids.

This clone was seen more than once but under ten times. The rearrangement uses TRBV2 and TRBJ1-4, with D possibly matching TRBD1 (6 bases). The CDR3 has 15 residues. Trimming took 4 bases from V and 4 from J, leaving 13 bases between them. The germline V gene has CDR1 SNHLY and CDR2 FYNNEI. The CDR3: CASSARDKSNEKLFF. The CDR3 DNA reads as TGTGCCAGCAGTGCCAGGGACAAAAGTAATGAAAAACTGTTTTTT.

This clone was counted only a few times. The chain couples TRBV19 to TRBJ1-5, with TRBD1 matching 7 bases. Germline V gene data show CDR1 as LNHDA and CDR2 as SQIVND (reference sequence). The CDR3 contains 16 residues. V was clipped by 6 bases and J by 4 bases; unmatched bases: 12. The DNA of the CDR3 is TGTGCCAGTAGCCGAAACACAGGGGACGCAAATCAGCCCCAGCATTTT. Residues: CASSRNTGDANQPQHF.

In its sample, this clone was seen a few times. This rearrangement joins TRBV5-4 to TRBJ2-5; possible D gene TRBD2, 6 bases. The length of the CDR3 is 13 residues. Germline lookup yields CDR1 SGHNT and CDR2 YYREEE (reference sequence). V was clipped by 2 bases and J by 5 bases, with 10 bases between them. The CDR3 region is CASSLGAGETQYF. CDR3 sequence (DNA): TGTGCCAGCAGCTTAGGGGCGGGGGAGACCCAGTACTTC.

This clone was observed once. The gene calls are TRBV7-3 and TRBJ2-2, with 10 nucleotides matching TRBD1. The trim removed 5 bases at V and 3 bases at J, leaving 6 bases unmatched. Germline CDR1 is SGHTA and CDR2 is FQGTGA. The CDR3 runs 16 residues. CDR3 sequence (DNA): TGTGCCAGCAGCCAACGACAGGGGGCCTACACCGGGGAGCTGTTTTTT. Protein product: CASSQRQGAYTGELFF.

This chain connects TRBV18 to TRBJ1-6; TRBD1 might be the D (6 bases). V was clipped by 3 bases and J by 14 bases, with 20 bases between them. The CDR3 totals 15 residues. Germline CDR1 is KGHSH and CDR2 is LQKENI. In DNA, the CDR3 is TGTGCCAGCTCACCCTCGGGGGGCAGACTCCCCTCCCTCCACTTT. Amino acids: CASSPSGGRLPSLHF.

The chain joins TRBV7-8 to TRBJ2-3, with TRBD2 as a possible D gene (7 bases). Trimming pared 5 bases from V and 14 bases from J, leaving 23 bases between. This CDR3 has 14 residues. The germline CDR1 and CDR2 sequences are SGHVS and FQNEAQ. The CDR3 here is CASSLTSFRGGRYF. Written as DNA, the CDR3 is TGTGCCAGCAGCCTGACTAGCTTCAGAGGGGGAAGGTATTTT.

The chain combines TRBV4-1 with TRBJ2-3; D call uncertain. Between the trimmed V and J ends, which lost 2 bases and 8 bases, there was a span of 14 bases. CDR1 and CDR2 from the germline V gene are MGHRA and YSYEKL. The CDR3 totals 14 residues. In nucleotides, the CDR3 is TGCGCCAGCAGCCAACCTAATATCCTCGGTACGCAGTATTTT. Translation gives CASSQPNILGTQYF.

This rearrangement joins TRBV5-1 to TRBJ2-7, with 11 bases identical to TRBD2. The CDR3 contains 17 residues. Germline CDR1 SGHRS, CDR2 YFSETQ. The V gene end was trimmed by 2 bases and the J gene end by 2 bases; junction bases not matched to a gene: 9. CDR3 protein: CASSFGVGTSGTYEQYF. DNA of the CDR3: TGCGCCAGCAGCTTCGGGGTGGGGACTAGCGGCACCTACGAGCAGTACTTC.

The J gene is TRBJ2-7, the V gene TRBV7-8; 10 bases match TRBD2. CDR3 length: 15 residues. Germline lookup yields CDR1 SGHVS and CDR2 FQNEAQ. V lost 5 bases and J lost 3; bases outside the gene matches: 7. The CDR3 DNA reads as TGTGCCAGCAGCCAACGAGCGGGAGGGTTCTACGAGCAGTACTTC. Amino acids: CASSQRAGGFYEQYF. The full variable domain, rest sourced from reference TRBV7-8 and TRBJ2-7, is GAGVSQSPRYKVAKRGQDVALRCDPISGHVSLFWYQQALGQGPEFLTYFQNEAQLDKSGLPSDRFFAERPEGSVSTLKIQRTQQEDSAVYLCASSQRAGGFYEQYFGPGTRLTVT.

The chain has TRBV6-6 and TRBJ1-3; TRBD1 might be the D (5 bases). Between the trimmed V and J ends, which lost 4 bases and 4 bases, there was a span of 17 bases. The CDR3 sequence is 16 residues long. From germline, CDR1 is MNHNY and CDR2 SVGAGI (reference sequence). This CDR3 is CASSLSGAHRGNTIYF. CDR3 bases: TGTGCCAGCAGTTTGAGTGGGGCGCATCGGGGAAACACCATATATTTT.

This clone was detected only once. The chain has TRBV7-8 and TRBJ2-3; 8 bases match TRBD1. The CDR3 runs to 12 residues. J lost 12 bases, V lost 0 bases, and 2 bases had no gene match. Germline V lookup: CDR1 SGHVS, CDR2 FQNEAQ. In nucleotides, the CDR3 is TGTGCCAGCAGCTTAGCGGACAGGGTTCAGTATTTT. Translated, it gives CASSLADRVQYF.

The gene calls are TRBV19 and TRBJ2-2; unclear D gene. Per germline, CDR1 LNHDA and CDR2 SQIVND (reference sequence). Deletions cut 9 bases from V and 0 bases from J, with 11 bases between. This CDR3 has 14 residues. The CDR3 nucleotides read TGTGCCAGCAGGCCCGGTCCGAACACCGGGGAGCTGTTTTTT. Translated: CASRPGPNTGELFF. The variable domain in full, with the rest retrieved from reference TRBV19 and TRBJ2-2, is DGGITQSPKYLFRKEGQNVTLSCEQNLNHDAMYWYRQDPGQGLRLIYYSQIVNDFQKGDIAEGYSVSREKKESFPLTVTSAQKNPTAFYLCASRPGPNTGELFFGEGSRLTVL.

The chain uses TRBV7-8 and TRBJ2-1; 12 bases match TRBD2. The CDR3 loop spans 16 amino acids. Germline V gives CDR1 SGHVS, CDR2 FQNEAQ. V trimming: 5 bases; J trimming: 7 bases; junction bases outside the gene matches: 9. CDR3 protein: CASSPAGTSGSNEQFF. The CDR3 bases are TGTGCCAGCAGCCCCGCCGGGACTAGCGGGTCTAATGAGCAGTTCTTC.

This clone was seen once. V usage is TRBV13 and J usage is TRBJ2-1; 11 nucleotides match TRBD2. The CDR3 extends over 19 amino acids. V shed 1 base and J 6 bases; nucleotides not matched to a gene: 14. The germline CDR1 and CDR2 sequences are PRHDT and FYEKMQ (reference sequence). The CDR3 DNA sequence: TGTGCCAGCAGCTTAGAATCACTAGCGGGAGCTGGTCGGAGCAATGAGCAGTTCTTC. It yields the protein CASSLESLAGAGRSNEQFF.

This chain uses TRBV7-2 with TRBJ1-5; the match to TRBD1 covers 9 bases. This CDR3 comprises 15 residues. Germline CDR1 SGHTA, CDR2 FQGNSA. The J segment lost 7 bases and the V segment lost 1 base, leaving 5 bases of the junction unmatched. CDR3 in amino acids: CASSLVQGAGQPQHF. As DNA, the CDR3 is TGTGCCAGCAGCTTAGTACAGGGGGCAGGCCAGCCCCAGCATTTT.

V and J are TRBV25-1 and TRBJ1-5, with D perhaps matching TRBD1 (6 bases). Germline loops: CDR1 MGHDK, CDR2 SYGVNS. Trimming left V 7 bases short and J 5 bases short, with 9 bases between. The CDR3 runs to 12 residues. As DNA, the CDR3 is TGTGCCAGCACTACAGGGTATCAGCCCCAGCATTTT. It codes for CASTTGYQPQHF.

The J gene is TRBJ2-3, the V gene TRBV15, with 7 bases matching TRBD2. This CDR3 comprises 15 residues. Unmatched junction bases numbered 2, after V lost 1 base and J lost 1 base. CDR1 and CDR2 from the germline V gene are LNHNV and YYDKDF (reference sequence). Here the CDR3 DNA reads TGTGCCACCAGCAGAGCTAGCGGACGCACAGATACGCAGTATTTT. Translated: CATSRASGRTDTQYF.